This T cell receptor (beta chain) was found in a study of CD8+ T cells in alopecia areata. Study at large: Skin grafts from roughly 6-12-month-old C3H/HeJ donors with spontaneous alopecia were placed on 7-10-week-old female C3H/HeJ mice.

Sequencing used cDNA as its template, made by extracting RNA and reverse transcribing it. Sequenced by immunoSEQ multiplex PCR; TCRdb stores in-frame clones only, minus some. The table lists about 270,000 clones, no singletons, with more than 0.95% in the top ten. Markers including CD4, CD8alpha, NKG2D and NKG2ACE guided sorting of pooled cutaneous lymph node cells. Germline V lookup: CDR1 NSQYPW, CDR2 LRSPGD (reference sequence). There are 12 residues in the CDR3. Concerning this clone: Gene names refer to mouse genes. The read gets to within 4 residues of the CDR3 end, and the germline J gene fills in the rest. Other nucleotide sequences from this sample produce the same CDR3.

The sequenced sample consisted of CD4+ T cells sorted from a lymph node. The source is a C3H/HeJ mouse with alopecia areata. Mouse MHC haplotype: H2-k. The rearrangement uses TRBV1 and TRBJ2-7; no clear D. The CDR3 loop reads CTCSAEGYEQYF. The part of the CDR3 DNA that was read is TGCACCTGCAGTGCGGAAGGGTAT.